A selection of T cell receptor beta chains follows, all from one sample in a study of T cells after yellow fever vaccination. One entry per CDR3 protein, called by TCRdb with MiXCR from the 5' RACE reads. Of around 310,000 distinct CDR3 sequences detected, 4% to 5.5% appear once; the ten largest clones hold approximately 20%. This specimen consisted of PBMCs, obtained 15 days after the yellow fever booster vaccination. Every receptor here comes from a young man who received the YFV17D yellow fever vaccine. Each CDR3 is given with its conserved first and last residue. Fields, in order: V gene, J gene, D gene, clone size, CDR3 protein, CDR3 DNA. A D gene is named only where the DNA matches it firmly. Size values are once, few and many counts, or a class for expanded clones, and some rows have none.

V gene: TRBV20-1; J gene: TRBJ2-3; D gene: .; clone size: many; CDR3 protein: CSARPGLGTDTQYF; CDR3 DNA: TGCAGTGCTAGACCGGGACTGGGCACAGATACGCAGTATTTT
V gene: TRBV27; J gene: TRBJ1-1; D gene: TRBD1; clone size: .; CDR3 protein: CASSEWTGGTEAFF; CDR3 DNA: TGTGCCAGCAGTGAATGGACAGGGGGCACTGAAGCTTTCTTT
V gene: TRBV4-1; J gene: TRBJ2-1; D gene: TRBD2; clone size: few; CDR3 protein: CASSQGSGGAGEEQFF; CDR3 DNA: TGCGCCAGCAGCCAAGGGAGCGGGGGGGCCGGTGAAGAGCAGTTCTTC
V gene: TRBV30; J gene: TRBJ1-3; D gene: .; clone size: few; CDR3 protein: CAWSVLSNTIYF; CDR3 DNA: TGTGCCTGGAGTGTACTATCGAACACCATATATTTT
V gene: TRBV20-1; J gene: TRBJ1-1; D gene: .; clone size: many; CDR3 protein: CSARPHAGRTSGAFF; CDR3 DNA: TGCAGTGCTAGGCCCCATGCTGGACGGACTAGTGGGGCTTTCTTT
V gene: TRBV24-1; J gene: TRBJ1-2; D gene: TRBD1; clone size: .; CDR3 protein: CATSDPDRGYTF; CDR3 DNA: TGTGCCACCAGTGATCCGGACAGGGGATACACCTTC
V gene: TRBV5-1; J gene: TRBJ2-2; D gene: TRBD2; clone size: many; CDR3 protein: CASRSPGTSAGELFF; CDR3 DNA: TGCGCCAGCAGATCCCCCGGGACTAGCGCCGGGGAGCTGTTTTTT
V gene: TRBV29-1; J gene: TRBJ1-2; D gene: .; clone size: .; CDR3 protein: CSVFPSKANYGYTF; CDR3 DNA: TGCAGCGTTTTCCCATCCAAGGCTAACTATGGCTACACCTTC
V gene: TRBV20-1; J gene: TRBJ1-4; D gene: TRBD1; clone size: many; CDR3 protein: CSAIRQGREKLFF; CDR3 DNA: TGCAGTGCCATCAGACAGGGTCGTGAAAAACTGTTTTTT
V gene: TRBV7-2; J gene: TRBJ2-5; D gene: .; clone size: .; CDR3 protein: CASSLQNREETQYF; CDR3 DNA: TGTGCCAGCAGCTTACAGAACAGGGAAGAGACCCAGTACTTC
V gene: TRBV6-2/TRBV6-3; J gene: TRBJ2-5; D gene: .; clone size: few; CDR3 protein: CASSYSPEETQYF; CDR3 DNA: TGTGCCAGCAGTTACTCCCCGGAGGAGACCCAGTACTTC
V gene: TRBV7-6; J gene: TRBJ2-2; D gene: TRBD1; clone size: many; CDR3 protein: CASSLAWTGNTGELFF; CDR3 DNA: TGTGCCAGCAGCTTAGCGTGGACAGGGAACACCGGGGAGCTGTTTTTT
V gene: TRBV25-1; J gene: TRBJ2-2; D gene: .; clone size: few; CDR3 protein: CASSEYQPGAGELFF; CDR3 DNA: TGTGCCAGCAGTGAATACCAGCCGGGGGCCGGGGAGCTGTTTTTT
V gene: TRBV4-2; J gene: TRBJ2-5; D gene: .; clone size: many; CDR3 protein: CASSPAPIGQGQETQYF; CDR3 DNA: TGTGCCAGCAGCCCGGCCCCGATCGGGCAGGGACAAGAGACCCAGTACTTC
V gene: TRBV5-1; J gene: TRBJ2-5; D gene: TRBD1; clone size: few; CDR3 protein: CASSRGPTQETQYF; CDR3 DNA: TGCGCCAGCAGCAGGGGGCCTACTCAAGAGACCCAGTACTTC
V gene: TRBV5-1; J gene: TRBJ2-1; D gene: .; clone size: many; CDR3 protein: CASLSGEFSDNEQFF; CDR3 DNA: TGCGCCAGCCTATCGGGGGAGTTCAGCGATAATGAGCAGTTCTTC
V gene: TRBV29-1; J gene: TRBJ2-5; D gene: .; clone size: many; CDR3 protein: CSSLSRGDETQYF; CDR3 DNA: TGCAGCTCCCTTAGTCGCGGTGACGAGACCCAGTACTTC
V gene: TRBV10-3; J gene: TRBJ1-1; D gene: TRBD1; clone size: many; CDR3 protein: CAISGTDTEAFF; CDR3 DNA: TGTGCCATCAGCGGGACAGACACTGAAGCTTTCTTT
V gene: TRBV6-6; J gene: TRBJ2-1; D gene: TRBD2; clone size: few; CDR3 protein: CASSPTPGLAGGFTHYNEQFF; CDR3 DNA: TGTGCCAGCAGTCCGACCCCGGGACTAGCGGGGGGCTTTACCCACTACAATGAGCAGTTCTTC
V gene: TRBV4-1; J gene: TRBJ2-4; D gene: .; clone size: few; CDR3 protein: CASSQGGQTPIAKNIQYF; CDR3 DNA: TGCGCCAGCAGCCAAGGCGGACAAACACCCATAGCCAAAAACATTCAGTACTTC
V gene: TRBV7-9; J gene: TRBJ2-7; D gene: TRBD1; clone size: .; CDR3 protein: CASGRWTGSLEQYF; CDR3 DNA: TGTGCCAGCGGTCGTTGGACAGGGTCGCTCGAGCAGTACTTC
V gene: TRBV4-3; J gene: TRBJ2-1; D gene: .; clone size: few; CDR3 protein: CASSQDRRGSYNEQFF; CDR3 DNA: TGCGCCAGCAGCCAAGATAGGCGGGGCTCCTACAATGAGCAGTTCTTC
V gene: TRBV15; J gene: TRBJ2-3; D gene: .; clone size: few; CDR3 protein: CATSRIFGSTTDTQYF; CDR3 DNA: TGTGCCACCAGCAGGATTTTTGGGAGCACGACAGATACGCAGTATTTT